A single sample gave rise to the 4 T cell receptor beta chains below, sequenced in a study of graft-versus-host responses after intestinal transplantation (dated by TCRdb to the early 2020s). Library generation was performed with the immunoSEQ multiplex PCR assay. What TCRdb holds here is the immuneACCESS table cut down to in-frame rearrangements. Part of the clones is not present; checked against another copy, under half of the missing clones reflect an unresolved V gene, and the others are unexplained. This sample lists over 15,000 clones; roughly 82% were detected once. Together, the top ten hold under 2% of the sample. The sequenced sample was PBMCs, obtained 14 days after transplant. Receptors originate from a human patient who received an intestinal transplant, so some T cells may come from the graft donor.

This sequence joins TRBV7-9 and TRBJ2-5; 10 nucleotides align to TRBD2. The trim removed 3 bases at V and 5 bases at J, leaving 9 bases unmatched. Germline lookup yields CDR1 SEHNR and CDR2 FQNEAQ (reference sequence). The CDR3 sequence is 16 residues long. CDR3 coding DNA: TGTGCCAGCAGCTTGTGGAGCGGGGGGGCAGACGAGACCCAGTACTTC. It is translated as CASSLWSGGADETQYF.

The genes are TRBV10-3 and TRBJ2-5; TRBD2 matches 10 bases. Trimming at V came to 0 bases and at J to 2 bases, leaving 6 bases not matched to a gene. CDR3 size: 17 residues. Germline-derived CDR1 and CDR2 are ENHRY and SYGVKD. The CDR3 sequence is CAISESFLAGEQETQYF. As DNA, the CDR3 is TGTGCCATCAGTGAGTCCTTCCTAGCGGGGGAGCAAGAGACCCAGTACTTC.

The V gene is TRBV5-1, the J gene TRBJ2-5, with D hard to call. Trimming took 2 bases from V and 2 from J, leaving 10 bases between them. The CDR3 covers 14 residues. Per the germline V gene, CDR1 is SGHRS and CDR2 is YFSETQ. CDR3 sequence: CASSFGGGQETQYF. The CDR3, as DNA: TGCGCCAGCAGCTTTGGTGGCGGACAAGAGACCCAGTACTTC.

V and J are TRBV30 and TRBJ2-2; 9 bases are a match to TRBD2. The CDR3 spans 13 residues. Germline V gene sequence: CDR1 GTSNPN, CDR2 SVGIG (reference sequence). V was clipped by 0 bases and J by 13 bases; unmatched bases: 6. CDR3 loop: CAWSVGQGLALFF. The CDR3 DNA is TGTGCCTGGAGTGTAGGGCAGGGACTAGCGCTGTTTTTT.